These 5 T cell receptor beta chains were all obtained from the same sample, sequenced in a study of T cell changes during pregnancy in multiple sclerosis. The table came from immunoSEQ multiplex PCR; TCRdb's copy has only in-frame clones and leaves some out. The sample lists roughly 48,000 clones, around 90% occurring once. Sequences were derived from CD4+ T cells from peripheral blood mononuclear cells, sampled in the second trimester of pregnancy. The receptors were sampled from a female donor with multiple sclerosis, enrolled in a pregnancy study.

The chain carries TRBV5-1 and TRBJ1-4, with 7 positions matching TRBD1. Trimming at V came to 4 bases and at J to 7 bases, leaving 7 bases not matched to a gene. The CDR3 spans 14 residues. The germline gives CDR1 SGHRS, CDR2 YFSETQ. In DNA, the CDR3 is TGCGCCAGCAGCATTACAGGGGTGGGTGAAAAACTGTTTTTT. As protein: CASSITGVGEKLFF.

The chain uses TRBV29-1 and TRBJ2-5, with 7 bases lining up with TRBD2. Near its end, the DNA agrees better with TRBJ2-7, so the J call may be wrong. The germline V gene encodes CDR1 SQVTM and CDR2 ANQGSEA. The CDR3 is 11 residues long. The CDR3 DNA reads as TGCAGTGGGTCGGGCGGGAGCGAGCAGTACTTC. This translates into CSGSGGSEQYF.

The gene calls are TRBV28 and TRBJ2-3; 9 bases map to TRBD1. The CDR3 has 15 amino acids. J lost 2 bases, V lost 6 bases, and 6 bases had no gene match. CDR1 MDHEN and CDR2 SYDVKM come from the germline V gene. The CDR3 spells CASSHRDRDTDTQYF. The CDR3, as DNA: TGTGCCAGCAGCCACCGGGACAGGGACACAGATACGCAGTATTTT.

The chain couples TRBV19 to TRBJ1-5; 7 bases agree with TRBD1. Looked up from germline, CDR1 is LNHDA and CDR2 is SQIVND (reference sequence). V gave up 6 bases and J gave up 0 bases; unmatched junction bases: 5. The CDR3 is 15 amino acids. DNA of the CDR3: TGTGCCAGTAGCCGAGGGACAGTTAGCAATCAGCCCCAGCATTTT. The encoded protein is CASSRGTVSNQPQHF.

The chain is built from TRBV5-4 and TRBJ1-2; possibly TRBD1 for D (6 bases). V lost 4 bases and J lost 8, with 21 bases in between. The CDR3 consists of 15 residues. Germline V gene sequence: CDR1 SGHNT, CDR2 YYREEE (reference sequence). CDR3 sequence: CASSLTGTQGKGYTF. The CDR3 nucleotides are TGTGCCAGCAGCCTTACCGGGACGCAGGGGAAAGGCTACACCTTC.